The sample holds one count of the clone carrying this T cell receptor (beta chain). Its antigen is undetermined. The sample comes from a study of T cell repertoires in ileal Crohn's disease. Study-level information: About half received postoperative treatment, around 10 with thiopurines and roughly 20 anti-TNF. From the surgical specimen's inflamed ileum, biopsies were taken as M0. General observations from the study: Every patient over 26.8% clonality showed endoscopic recurrence. Clonal expansions were more frequent in active smokers than non-smokers at surgery.

Trimming stripped 4 bases from V and 6 bases from J, with 12 bases between. Germline V gives CDR1 SNHLY, CDR2 FYNNEI. This CDR3 is 13 amino acids long. Time point noted: inflamed ileum from the surgical specimen. Data came from immunoSEQ multiplex PCR; TCRdb stores just in-frame clones and leaves some out. The table has 15,000 or so clones, around 76% seen once. The J gene is TRBJ1-2, the V gene TRBV2; TRBD1 might be the D (5 bases). This clonotype was sampled from an adult with Crohn's disease. The sample comprised ileal tissue. CDR3 loop: CASSVQVSHGYTF. In DNA, the CDR3 is TGTGCCAGCAGTGTACAGGTTAGCCATGGCTACACCTTC. Looking up the rest from reference TRBV2 and TRBJ1-2 gives the full variable domain: EPEVTQTPSHQVTQMGQEVILRCVPISNHLYFYWYRQILGQKVEFLVSFYNNEISEKSEIFDDQFSVERPDGSNFTLKIRSTKLEDSAMYFCASSVQVSHGYTFGSGTRLTVV.